This is a list of T cell receptor beta chains from one sample in a study of CD8+ T cells in alopecia areata. Measured with immunoSEQ multiplex PCR; TCRdb has only the in-frame clones, and not every one. Of about 190,000 clones in the sample, around 60% were seen once. Sequencing used CD4+ T cells sorted from blood, obtained at week 4, from a patient treated with tofacitinib. The receptors were sampled from a human donor with alopecia areata. Both conserved end residues are part of each CDR3. A D gene is named only where the DNA matches it firmly. For some rows the clone size is stated as once, few or many, or as a class when expanded; others skip it.

>TRBV6-6|16|few|TRBD1|TRBJ1-2
TGTGCCAGCAGCCCCAGACTGGGACAGCACAACTATGGCTACACCTTC
CASSPRLGQHNYGYTF
>TRBV29-1|13|-|TRBD1|TRBJ1-2
TGCAGCGTCTCCCAGGGACAGTCCTATGGCTACACCTTC
CSVSQGQSYGYTF
>TRBV5-1|16|-|TRBD2|TRBJ2-2
TGCGCCAGCAGCGCCGGACTAGCCTCGGACACCGGGGAGCTGTTTTTT
CASSAGLASDTGELFF
>TRBV15|16|-|TRBD2|TRBJ2-1
TGTGCCACCAGCTCCTTTAAAGGGACTAGCGGAAATGAGCAGTTCTTC
CATSSFKGTSGNEQFF
>TRBV30|11|-|-|TRBJ2-5
TGTGCCTGGAGTTCCCCTATGGCCCAGTACTTC
CAWSSPMAQYF
>TRBV7-9|13|-|-|TRBJ2-5
TGTGCCAGCAGCGTTCTCGGGGAAGAGACCCAGTACTTC
CASSVLGEETQYF
>TRBV5-1|15|-|-|TRBJ2-1
TGCGCCAGCAGCTTGGTACAGGGCACCCTGGGGGAGCAGTTCTTC
CASSLVQGTLGEQFF
>TRBV4-1|14|once|-|TRBJ2-1
TGCGCCAGCAGCCAAGACCCGGCGGACAATGAGCAGTTCTTC
CASSQDPADNEQFF
>TRBV29-1|13|few|-|TRBJ2-7
TGCAGCGTCAAAATCGTGGGTCTCTACGAGCAGTACTTC
CSVKIVGLYEQYF
>TRBV23-1|16|few|-|TRBJ2-1
TGCGCCAGCAGTAATCTCAGCCCGGACAGCTCAAATGAGCAGTTCTTC
CASSNLSPDSSNEQFF
>TRBV29-1|12|-|-|TRBJ2-1
TGCAGCGTTTCTCCAGCGGTCAATGAGCAGTTCTTC
CSVSPAVNEQFF
>TRBV15|14|-|-|TRBJ2-7
TGTGCCACCAGCAGAGATAGGCTACGCTACGAGCAGTACTTC
CATSRDRLRYEQYF
>TRBV9|16|-|-|TRBJ2-1
TGTGCCAGCAGCGTAGCTGCGGGACTTGCTTGGAATGAGCAGTTCTTC
CASSVAAGLAWNEQFF
>TRBV2|13|once|-|TRBJ2-7
TGTGCCAGCAATCGGGCGTTAGGATACGAGCAGTACTTC
CASNRALGYEQYF
>TRBV20-1|11|-|-|TRBJ2-5
TGCAGTGCTAGACACCAAGAGACCCAGTACTTC
CSARHQETQYF
>TRBV30|15|few|-|TRBJ1-1
TGTGCCTGGAGTATGCAGGTTTCGCGGAACACTGAAGCTTTCTTT
CAWSMQVSRNTEAFF
>TRBV23-1|15|few|-|TRBJ1-5
TGCGCCAGCAGTCAATCGCACGTAGGGCGGCAGCCCCAGCATTTT
CASSQSHVGRQPQHF
>TRBV28|14|few|-|TRBJ2-4
TGTGCCAGCAGTTTGGCAAAAGCCAAAAACATTCAGTACTTC
CASSLAKAKNIQYF
>TRBV2|14|-|-|TRBJ2-3
TGTGCCAGCAGTGAGCAGGGGAGGCCAGATACGCAGTATTTT
CASSEQGRPDTQYF
>TRBV11-2|12|few|-|TRBJ2-3
TGTGCCAGCAGCTCCGGACGGGATACGCAGTATTTT
CASSSGRDTQYF
>TRBV5-6|12|-|-|TRBJ1-2
TGTGCCAGCAGCTCGGACGACTATGGCTACACCTTC
CASSSDDYGYTF
>TRBV19|14|-|-|TRBJ2-5
TGTGCCAGTAGTACGGACAGCCGCCATCCTTCCCAGTACTTC
CASSTDSRHPSQYF
>TRBV6-5|13|few|TRBD2|TRBJ2-1
TGTGCCAGCAGGGATGGGACTAGGGGTGAGCAGTTCTTC
CASRDGTRGEQFF
>TRBV5-1|14|few|-|TRBJ2-5
TGCGCCAGCAGCTTGGGGACACTGCAAGAGACCCAGTACTTC
CASSLGTLQETQYF
>TRBV27|13|few|-|TRBJ1-1
TGTGCCAGCAGTTTATTTGGCGACACTGAAGCTTTCTTT
CASSLFGDTEAFF
>TRBV30|15|-|TRBD1|TRBJ2-4
TGTGCCTGGAGTGCACAGGGGTCTGCCAAAAACATTCAGTACTTC
CAWSAQGSAKNIQYF
>TRBV29-1|12|few|-|TRBJ1-2
TGCAGCGGCCGGGGGGGTAGGGATGGCTACACCTTC
CSGRGGRDGYTF
>TRBV10-3|14|few|-|TRBJ1-1
TGTGCCATCAAAAAGGACAGAACGAACACTGAAGCTTTCTTT
CAIKKDRTNTEAFF
>TRBV15|12|once|-|TRBJ2-3
TGTGCCACCAGCAGGGCGCGAGATACGCAGTATTTT
CATSRARDTQYF
>TRBV2|18|-|TRBD2|TRBJ2-7
TGTGCCAGCAGTGAGTTGGCTAGCGGGCGGAAGAGCTCCTACGAGCAGTACTTC
CASSELASGRKSSYEQYF
>TRBV30|13|-|-|TRBJ2-3
TGTGCCTGGAGCCTCGCTCCACAGAATACGCAGTATTTT
CAWSLAPQNTQYF
>TRBV11-2|15|-|TRBD2|TRBJ2-5
TGTGCCAGCAGCTCCACCCTGAGCGGGATGGGGACCCAGTACTTC
CASSSTLSGMGTQYF
>TRBV29-1|12|-|-|TRBJ2-1
TGCAGCTCTAGAAGTGCCCCGGCTGAGCAGTTCTTC
CSSRSAPAEQFF
>TRBV4-1|15|-|-|TRBJ2-1
TGCGCCAGCAGCCAAGTATTAGCTTTACGGAATGAGCAGTTCTTC
CASSQVLALRNEQFF
>TRBV7-8|15|-|-|TRBJ1-2
TGTGCCAGCAGCTGGTTGGGGTTGGGATCGGGAGGCTACACCTTC
CASSWLGLGSGGYTF
>TRBV29-1|17|-|TRBD1|TRBJ1-2
TGCAGCGTTGAAGTTCGACAGGGGACTACAACTAACTATGGCTACACCTTC
CSVEVRQGTTTNYGYTF
>TRBV29-1|13|-|-|TRBJ2-5
TGCAGCGTTGAATCCGGACGGCAGGAGACCCAGTACTTC
CSVESGRQETQYF
>TRBV27|14|once|-|TRBJ2-7
TGTGCCAGCAGTTTCTTGACGGCTGGGGACGAGCAGTACTTC
CASSFLTAGDEQYF
>TRBV30|16|few|TRBD1|TRBJ1-1
TGTGCCTGGAGTGTTCGGGACAGGACCATTGGGACTGAAGCTTTCTTT
CAWSVRDRTIGTEAFF
>TRBV30|14|-|-|TRBJ2-3
TGTGCCTGGAGTGTAGGTGGTGGCACAGATACGCAGTATTTT
CAWSVGGGTDTQYF
>TRBV30|13|-|-|TRBJ1-5
TGTGCCTGGAGTGTGTCAGGGCACCAGCCCCAGCATTTT
CAWSVSGHQPQHF
>TRBV29-1|12|-|-|TRBJ2-7
TGCAGCGTAGCGCAGACGTCCTACGAGCAGTACTTC
CSVAQTSYEQYF
>TRBV23-1|17|few|-|TRBJ1-4
TGCGCCAGCAGTCACCGGACAGAGGGTGCAACTAATGAAAAACTGTTTTTT
CASSHRTEGATNEKLFF
>TRBV7-2|14|few|-|TRBJ1-3
TGTGCCAGCAGCTTAGGTACCTCTGGAAACACCATATATTTT
CASSLGTSGNTIYF
>TRBV13|16|-|-|TRBJ1-2
TGTGCCAGCAGCCTCGCGACCAGGGCAAGTAACTATGGCTACACCTTC
CASSLATRASNYGYTF